This TCR beta chain emerged from a study of response to subunit inactivated influenza vaccine. Study-wide results and limits: The authors put forward the suggestion that each seasonal influenza vaccination may bring in only a limited number of new T cells.

A single record per CDR3 protein comes from TCRdb applying MiXCR to the RT-PCR reads. The sample carries around 480,000 distinct CDR3 sequences, approximately 11% recorded once. This CDR3 is built from 16 residues. The V and J ends lost 1 base and 0 bases respectively, with 15 bases between them. Germline CDR1 and CDR2: SQVTM and ANQGSEA. Of note for this clonotype: Its antigen is currently unknown.

Sequenced here: PBMCs from blood, sampled about 40 days after vaccination. The chain carries TRBV29-1 and TRBJ2-5; TRBD1 or TRBD2 may be the D gene (5 bases each). The sequence was obtained from a man aged 45 to 65 who received an inactivated influenza vaccine. The CDR3 coding sequence is TGCAGCGTTGAAGGTGGATCGGGACGTTACCAAGAGACCCAGTACTTC. Translation gives CSVEGGSGRYQETQYF.